This TCR beta chain was documented in a study of blood T cell repertoires in COVID-19. Repertoires were generated with immunoSEQ multiplex PCR, while TCRdb's copy carries only in-frame clones and drops some. There are about 250,000 clones in the sample; roughly 82% occur only once, and approximately 6% lies in the top ten. Germline V gene sequence: CDR1 ENHRY, CDR2 SYGVKD. V gave up 0 bases and J gave up 6 bases; unmatched junction bases: 7. CDR3 size: 15 residues. This receptor was obtained from a woman older than 75 with COVID-19, enrolled during active disease. Input material: peripheral blood. The V and J genes are TRBV10-3 and TRBJ1-2; 7 positions agree with TRBD1. In DNA form, the CDR3 reads TGTGCCATCAGTGAGTCGCAGGGGGAAGTTCATGGCTACACCTTC. Residues: CAISESQGEVHGYTF.